This T cell receptor beta chain was recovered during a study of cytomegalovirus exposure and HLA in healthy donors. Study conclusions and caveats: Presence/absence analyses took donor sequencing depth as roughly uniform. It was reported that the classifier diagnosed cytomegalovirus status with high specificity and sensitivity in both the original and validation cohorts. Analysis was carried out at a later point, and it linked a missense DCLRE1C variant to TCR beta V- and J-gene trimming. It was about 150 TCR beta chains that were listed as cytomegalovirus-associated.

The CDR3 runs 17 residues. The V gene end was trimmed by 2 bases and the J gene end by 4 bases; junction bases not matched to a gene: 8. Germline values: CDR1 SGHVS, CDR2 FNYEAQ. Both 60 Vbeta primers and 13 Jbeta primers went into the PCR. Profiling relied on immunoSEQ multiplex PCR, and the TCRdb table lists in-frame clones only, not all of them. Recorded for this sample: around 100,000 clones. As concerns this clone: The antigen is unknown.

The sequence came from a man aged 30-40 years in good health and CMV-seronegative. V and J are TRBV7-6 and TRBJ2-3; 11 positions agree with TRBD2. Sequenced: PBMCs. The CDR3 loop reads CASSLHTSGGQADTQYF. The CDR3 DNA is TGTGCCAGCAGCTTACATACTAGCGGGGGCCAGGCAGATACGCAGTATTTT.